The TCR beta chain under discussion was sequenced for a study of OX40 agonist ivuxolimab in advanced cancers. Study background: At 0.01 to 10 mg/kg, ivuxolimab was administered intravenously to patients every 2 weeks. Notes on the study in general: Low normalized T-cell clonal expansion was additionally recorded for some nonresponders.

This clone was found a few times. Its antigen remains unknown. Other nucleotide sequences from this sample produce the same CDR3. Method: immunoSEQ multiplex PCR; TCRdb's copy keeps in-frame clones and lacks some. The data hold almost 80,000 clones, with roughly 80% observed a single time. Germline CDR1 and CDR2: SEHNR and FQNEAQ (reference sequence). Trimming took 1 base from V and 0 from J, leaving 4 bases between them. CDR3 size: 14 residues. This clonotype originated in an adult with an advanced solid tumor such as melanoma, head and neck, liver or kidney cancer. J is TRBJ1-3 and V is TRBV7-9, with no clear D. The sequences come from CD4+ or CD8+ T cells sorted from blood, collected in a trial of the OX40 agonist ivuxolimab. The CDR3 coding sequence is TGTGCCAGCAGCTTAGGGCACTCTGGAAACACCATATATTTT. Amino acid sequence: CASSLGHSGNTIYF.